The TCR beta chain described here comes from a study of blood T cell repertoires in COVID-19. For the study at large: COVID-19 samples, acute and convalescent, were from the United States, Italy and Spain. Nucleic acid was either cDNA or gDNA, and it came from T cells, B-cell-depleted T cells, or PBMCs.

V lost 6 bases, J lost 2 bases, and 10 bases lay in between. The CDR3 covers 13 residues. Germline CDR1 and CDR2: SEHNR and FQNEAQ (reference sequence). Profiling relied on immunoSEQ multiplex PCR, and the TCRdb table lists in-frame clones only, not all of them. The sample carries fewer than 70,000 clones, approximately 80% recorded once. Only one count was recorded for this clone. The chain couples TRBV7-9 to TRBJ1-1; D is unclear. This clonotype was obtained from a man aged 25-45 years with COVID-19, enrolled during active disease. Input material: peripheral blood. The DNA for the CDR3 is TGTGCCAGCAGATATAACAGCAACACTGAAGCTTTCTTT. Translating it yields CASRYNSNTEAFF.